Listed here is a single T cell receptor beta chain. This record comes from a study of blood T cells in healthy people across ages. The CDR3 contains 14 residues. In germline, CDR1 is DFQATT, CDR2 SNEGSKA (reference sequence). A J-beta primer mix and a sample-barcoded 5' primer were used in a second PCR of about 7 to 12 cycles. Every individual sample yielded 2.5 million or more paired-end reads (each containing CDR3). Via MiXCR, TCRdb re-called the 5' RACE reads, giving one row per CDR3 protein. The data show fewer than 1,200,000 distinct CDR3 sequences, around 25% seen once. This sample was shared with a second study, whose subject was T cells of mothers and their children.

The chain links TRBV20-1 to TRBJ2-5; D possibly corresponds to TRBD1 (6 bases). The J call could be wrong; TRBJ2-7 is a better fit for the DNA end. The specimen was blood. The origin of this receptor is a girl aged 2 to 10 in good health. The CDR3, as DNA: TGCAGTGCTACCCTGGACCTAACAGGGAGCGAGCAGTACTTC. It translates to CSATLDLTGSEQYF.